These T cell receptor beta chains were read from a single sample in a study of blood T cell repertoires in COVID-19. The method was immunoSEQ multiplex PCR; TCRdb's version includes in-frame clones alone and lacks a portion of them. The sample has around 97,000 clones; 84% are singletons. The sequencing sample was made of peripheral blood. The receptors stem from a human donor in a cohort sampled during active COVID-19. The CDR3 runs from the conserved cysteine through the conserved F or W. A D gene is named only where the DNA matches it firmly. Some rows mark clone size as missing; the rest say once, few, many or name a class of expanded clone.

>.|.|15|TRBV7-9|TRBJ1-3
CASSHLVGSGNTIYF
TGTGCCAGCAGTCACCTGGTGGGCTCGGGAAACACCATATATTTT
>.|.|16|TRBV7-2|TRBJ1-3
CASSLLQDISGNTIYF
TGTGCCAGCAGCTTACTACAGGACATCTCTGGAAACACCATATATTTT
>.|.|15|TRBV5-1|TRBJ2-3
CASSLAGGGVDTQYF
TGCGCCAGCAGCTTGGCCGGCGGTGGTGTCGATACGCAGTATTTT
>.|.|12|TRBV29-1|TRBJ2-3
CSVKPSTDTQYF
TGCAGCGTCAAGCCTAGCACAGATACGCAGTATTTT
>.|.|15|TRBV19|TRBJ1-2
CASSAASLANYGYTF
TGTGCCAGTAGTGCGGCATCACTTGCTAACTATGGCTACACCTTC
>.|.|16|TRBV5-6|TRBJ2-5
CASSPGDSGGLETQYF
TGTGCCAGCAGCCCGGGGGACTCCGGGGGTCTGGAGACCCAGTACTTC
>.|.|12|TRBV2|TRBJ2-5
CASTQRGETQYF
TGTGCCAGCACTCAGAGGGGGGAGACCCAGTACTTC
>.|TRBD2|14|TRBV7-7|TRBJ2-5
CASSLAGFQETQYF
TGTGCTAGCAGCTTAGCGGGCTTCCAAGAGACCCAGTACTTC
>once|TRBD2|17|TRBV28|TRBJ2-5
CASSPDTRLAGKETQYF
TGTGCCAGCAGTCCCGACACCCGACTAGCGGGGAAAGAGACCCAGTACTTC
>.|.|13|TRBV10-3|TRBJ1-1
CAISESMGFEAFF
TGTGCCATCAGTGAGTCGATGGGCTTCGAAGCTTTCTTT
>.|.|15|TRBV25-1|TRBJ1-2
CASSTRPWSNYGYTF
TGTGCCAGCAGTACTCGTCCGTGGAGTAACTATGGCTACACCTTC
>.|TRBD2|17|TRBV7-2|TRBJ2-1
CASVGALSGGRYNEQFF
TGTGCCAGCGTTGGGGCCCTGAGCGGGGGGCGCTACAATGAGCAGTTCTTC
>.|.|15|TRBV2|TRBJ1-2
CASSEGRVGNYGYTF
TGTGCCAGCAGTGAAGGTCGGGTCGGGAACTATGGCTACACCTTC
>.|.|12|TRBV3-1/TRBV3-2|TRBJ1-6
CASSPDRAPLHF
TGTGCCAGCAGCCCCGACAGAGCCCCCCTCCACTTT
>.|.|16|TRBV3-1/TRBV3-2|TRBJ2-6
CASTTTGGSGANVLTF
TGTGCCAGCACAACGACAGGAGGCTCTGGGGCCAACGTCCTGACTTTC
>.|.|16|TRBV28|TRBJ1-2
CASSLWEGPATDGYTF
TGTGCCAGCAGTTTATGGGAGGGCCCAGCCACTGATGGCTACACCTTC
>.|.|15|TRBV30|TRBJ1-6
CAWSFTSSYNSPLHF
TGTGCCTGGAGTTTTACAAGCTCCTATAATTCACCCCTCCACTTT
>.|.|16|TRBV12-5|TRBJ1-2
CASGSEQVAPNYGYTF
TGTGCTAGTGGTTCGGAACAGGTAGCTCCTAACTATGGCTACACCTTC
>.|TRBD2|16|TRBV11-3|TRBJ2-1
CASSLVTSGGLNEQFF
TGTGCCAGCAGCTTAGTTACTAGCGGGGGGCTCAATGAGCAGTTCTTC
>.|.|15|TRBV6-5|TRBJ2-3
CASKVDSMSTDTQYF
TGTGCCAGCAAAGTCGACAGCATGAGCACAGATACGCAGTATTTT
>.|TRBD1|13|TRBV15|TRBJ1-2
CATSIGQGRSYTF
TGTGCCACCAGCATAGGACAGGGTCGGAGCTACACCTTC
>few|TRBD1|14|TRBV9|TRBJ2-7
CASSVRGQSYEQYF
TGTGCCAGCAGCGTAAGGGGACAGTCCTACGAGCAGTACTTC